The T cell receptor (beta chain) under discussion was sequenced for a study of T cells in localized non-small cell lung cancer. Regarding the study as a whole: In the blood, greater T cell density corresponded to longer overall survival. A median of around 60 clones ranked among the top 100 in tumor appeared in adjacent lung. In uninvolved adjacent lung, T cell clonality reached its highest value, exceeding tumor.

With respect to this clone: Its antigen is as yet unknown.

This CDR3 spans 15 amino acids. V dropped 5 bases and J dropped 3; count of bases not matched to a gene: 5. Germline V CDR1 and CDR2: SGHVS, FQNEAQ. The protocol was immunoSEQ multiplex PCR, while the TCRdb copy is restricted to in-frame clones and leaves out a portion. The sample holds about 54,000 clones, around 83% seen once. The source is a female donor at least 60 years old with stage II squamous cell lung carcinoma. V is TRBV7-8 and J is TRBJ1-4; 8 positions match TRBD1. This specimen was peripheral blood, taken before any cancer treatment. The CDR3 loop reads CASSPNRGSNEKLFF. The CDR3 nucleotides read TGTGCCAGCAGCCCTAACAGGGGGTCTAATGAAAAACTGTTTTTT.